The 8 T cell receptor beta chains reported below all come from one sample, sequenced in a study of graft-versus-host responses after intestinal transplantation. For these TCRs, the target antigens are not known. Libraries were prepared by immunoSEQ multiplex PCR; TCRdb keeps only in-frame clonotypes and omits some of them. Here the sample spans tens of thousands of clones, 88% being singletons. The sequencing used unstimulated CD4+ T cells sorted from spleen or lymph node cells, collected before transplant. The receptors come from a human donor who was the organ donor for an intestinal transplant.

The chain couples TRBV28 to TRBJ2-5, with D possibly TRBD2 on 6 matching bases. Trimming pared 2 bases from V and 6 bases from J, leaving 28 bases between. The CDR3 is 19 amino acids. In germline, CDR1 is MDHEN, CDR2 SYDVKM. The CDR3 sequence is CASSLVWGTTAGTKKTQYF. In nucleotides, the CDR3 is TGTGCCAGCAGTTTAGTATGGGGAACTACGGCGGGAACCAAAAAGACCCAGTACTTC.

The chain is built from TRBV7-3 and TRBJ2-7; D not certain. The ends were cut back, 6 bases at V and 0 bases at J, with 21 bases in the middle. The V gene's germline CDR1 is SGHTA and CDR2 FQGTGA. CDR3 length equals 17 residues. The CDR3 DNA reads TGTGCCAGCAGGGAGCCCTACCTAACGAAGAGCTCCTACGAGCAGTACTTC. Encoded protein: CASREPYLTKSSYEQYF.

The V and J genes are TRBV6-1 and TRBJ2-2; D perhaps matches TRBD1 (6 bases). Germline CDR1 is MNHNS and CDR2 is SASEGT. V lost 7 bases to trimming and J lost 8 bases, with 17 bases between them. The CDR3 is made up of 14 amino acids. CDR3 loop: CASTNRVGMGELFF. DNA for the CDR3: TGTGCCAGCACCAACAGGGTCGGTATGGGGGAGCTGTTTTTT.

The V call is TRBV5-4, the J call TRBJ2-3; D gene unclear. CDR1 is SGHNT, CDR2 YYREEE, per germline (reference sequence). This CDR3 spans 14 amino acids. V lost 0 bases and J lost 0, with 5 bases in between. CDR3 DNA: TGTGCCAGCAGCTTGGCAGTAAGCACAGATACGCAGTATTTT. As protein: CASSLAVSTDTQYF.

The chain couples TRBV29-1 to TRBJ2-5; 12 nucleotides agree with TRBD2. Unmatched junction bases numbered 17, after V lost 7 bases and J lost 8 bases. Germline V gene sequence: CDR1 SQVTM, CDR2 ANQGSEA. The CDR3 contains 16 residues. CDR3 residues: CSGGALAGGIQGTQYF. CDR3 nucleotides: TGCAGCGGGGGGGCACTAGCGGGAGGAATCCAAGGCACCCAGTACTTC.

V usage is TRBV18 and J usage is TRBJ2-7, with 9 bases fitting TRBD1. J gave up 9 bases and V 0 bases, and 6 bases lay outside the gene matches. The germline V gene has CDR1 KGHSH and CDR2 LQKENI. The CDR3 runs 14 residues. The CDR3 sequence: CASSPPGQGLGQYF. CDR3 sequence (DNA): TGTGCCAGCTCACCACCGGGACAGGGCTTAGGGCAGTACTTC.

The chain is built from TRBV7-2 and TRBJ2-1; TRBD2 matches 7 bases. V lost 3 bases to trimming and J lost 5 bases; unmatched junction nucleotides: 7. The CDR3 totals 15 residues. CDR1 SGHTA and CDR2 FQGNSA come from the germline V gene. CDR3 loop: CASSFSGLNNNEQFF. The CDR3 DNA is TGTGCCAGCAGCTTTAGCGGGCTAAATAACAATGAGCAGTTCTTC.

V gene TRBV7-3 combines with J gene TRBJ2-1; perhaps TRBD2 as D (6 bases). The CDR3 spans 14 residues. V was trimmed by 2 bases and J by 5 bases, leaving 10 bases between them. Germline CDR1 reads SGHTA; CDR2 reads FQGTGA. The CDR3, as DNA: TGTGCCAGCAGCTTAGGAGGGCCGAACAATGAGCAGTTCTTC. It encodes CASSLGGPNNEQFF. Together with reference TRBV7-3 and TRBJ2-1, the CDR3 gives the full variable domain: GAGVSQTPSNKVTEKGKYVELRCDPISGHTALYWYRQSLGQGPEFLIYFQGTGAADDSGLPNDRFFAVRPEGSVSTLKIQRTERGDSAVYLCASSLGGPNNEQFFGPGTRLTVL.